This T cell receptor (beta chain) was recorded in a study of blood T cells in healthy people across ages. Sample-barcoded 5' priming and a J-beta primer mix drove a second PCR of roughly 7 to 11 cycles. TCRdb used MiXCR to reprocess the 5' RACE reads, holding one entry per CDR3 protein. The data hold around 1.7 million distinct CDR3 sequences, with roughly 28% observed a single time. Healthy Caucasian individuals from Russia aged roughly 6 to 95 served as donors. At least 6.5 million PBMCs were isolated per sample. Extraction yielded at least 6 micrograms of total RNA per sample. The sample comprised blood. This TCR was recovered from a woman between 25 and 40 years old in good health.

The CDR3 loop reads CATSDSRDGGETQYF. In nucleotides, the CDR3 is TGTGCCACCAGTGATTCCCGGGATGGGGGAGAGACCCAGTACTTC. The V call is TRBV24-1, the J call TRBJ2-5; the D gene could be TRBD1 or TRBD2 (5 bases each). CDR1 and CDR2 from the germline V gene are KGHDR and SFDVKD. Trimming cost V 2 bases and J 4 bases, with 13 bases left between them. This CDR3 comprises 15 residues.